This TCR beta chain was recorded in a study of regulatory T cells in long-lasting Graves disease (dated by TCRdb to the early 2020s). Describing the broader study: Persistent Graves' disease was defined as persistently positive TSH receptor autoantibodies together with antithyroid drug treatment for over 5 years. The study was registered as a clinical trial and conducted in China. In the clinical cohort, patients with persistent Graves' disease had used antithyroid drugs for an average of about 10 years. Peripheral blood TCR sequencing and RNA sequencing compared persistent Graves' disease patients with newly diagnosed Graves' disease patients. A total of about 35 samples underwent TCR sequencing, from about 13 patients with persistent Graves' disease and 20 or so patients with newly diagnosed Graves' disease. What the study reported, not specific to this receptor: Only peripheral blood was studied, because thyroid tissue, the primary lesion, was inaccessible. As a limitation, the authors acknowledged that the small sample size may reduce accuracy. Sequencing and analysis were restricted to the TCR beta chain. Persistent patients shared more public clonotypes among themselves (fewer than 3,000) than newly diagnosed patients did (over 950). Compared with newly diagnosed patients, patients with persistent Graves' disease had lower TCR Shannon entropy and fewer highly expanded clones, which suggests clonal expansion. Persistent disease showed preferential use of TRBV28, TRBJ1-2 and TRBJ2-5, whereas newly diagnosed disease favored TRBV20-1 and TRBJ2-1.

Many counts were recorded for this clonotype. Its antigen is unknown. No base quality information exists; no much larger clone differs at one position. Library preparation employed multiplex PCR. TCRdb shows the sequencer as Illumina HiSeq 4000. iRepertoire HTBI primers and Arm-PCR amplification of CDR3 regions were used to construct TCR beta libraries. PCR products were gel purified before sequencing. Processing in the source paper ran as follows. A total of 60 to 80 TRBV and some 15 TRBJ segments were identified across samples and were used for gene usage analysis of CDR3 amino acid clonotypes. COPE and FqMerger were used to merge filtered high-quality paired reads into contigs. Contigs were aligned with BLAST to IMGT TRBV, TRBD and TRBJ reference genes, and CDR3 was defined per IMGT. Any clonotype with a frequency above 0.1% was counted as a highly expanded clone. Shannon entropy served as the measure of repertoire diversity, while the Gini coefficient captured V-J evenness. Public clonotypes were defined as clonotypes shared by more than one individual. TCRdb trimmed the raw reads at Q25, called clones with MiXCR and kept productive beta chains. Identical CDR3 proteins give one entry, which carries the most common genes and DNA. The V and J calls shown here were made by TCRdb, not taken from the authors' results. In this sample the table shows around 400,000 distinct CDR3 sequences, approximately 22% of which occur a single time. About 13% of the sample is in the top ten clones.

The meaning of the sample's time point label: persistent/refractory GD, antithyroid drugs over 5 years with positive TRAb. RNA was extracted from PBMCs in TRIzol for both TCR sequencing and RNA sequencing. Graves' disease was diagnosed according to American Thyroid Association guidelines. Patients were recruited from an endocrinology department in Xi'an, China. Each patient gave 7.5 to 10 milliliters of peripheral blood, collected in an EDTA anticoagulant tube. Ficoll Paque Plus density gradient separation was used to isolate PBMCs, and no further T cell sorting was performed. An Agilent 2100 Bioanalyzer and agarose gel were used to check RNA quality, while a NanoDrop 2000 measured RNA concentration. The CDR3 goes from the cysteine to the phenylalanine over 15 residues. Kept here is only the CDR3 DNA, which spans 45 bases and is read in frame from base 1. CDR1 and CDR2, per the germline V gene, are SGHAT and FQNNGV. Deletion took 5 bases off V and 7 bases off J, with a span of 20 bases between the germline ends.

The V and J segments used are TRBV11-2 and TRBJ2-5; too little of a D gene remains to name it. This receptor was identified in a female donor with Graves disease. The material was peripheral blood mononuclear cells (PBMCs), obtained when the disease was refractory, from a patient treated with antithyroid drugs. Read as DNA, the sequence is TGTGCCAGCAGCCCCAGTTACCCGACCTCGGGGACCCAGTACTTC. It is translated as CASSPSYPTSGTQYF.